This TCR beta chain was found in a study of T cell responses to AZD1222 COVID-19 vaccine. General observations from the study: Spike-specific TCR breadth and depth went up after people got two AZD1222 doses. Every sample of the repertoires postdated the peak T cell response.

The CDR3 runs to 12 residues. Trimming removed 11 bases at V and 7 bases at J, with 18 bases between. Germline V gene lookup returns CDR1 ENHRY and CDR2 SYGVKD. Sequencing was performed with immunoSEQ multiplex PCR; in TCRdb, only in-frame clones are kept and a portion is missing. The sample has 100,000 to 150,000 clones, 80% to 90% seen once. In regard to this clone: As yet, its antigen is unknown.

The clonotype comes from an adult in good health. The genes are TRBV10-3 and TRBJ2-7; a weak D match, TRBD2 (7 bases). The material sequenced was peripheral blood, taken on day 0 of AZD1222 vaccination. The CDR3 here is CAVTRGGREQYF. CDR3 in DNA: TGTGCCGTCACAAGGGGGGGCCGTGAGCAGTACTTC.